A selection of T cell receptor beta chains follows, all from one sample in a study of beta chain features in type 1 diabetes. This table comes from immunoSEQ multiplex PCR, and its TCRdb copy is limited to in-frame clones, with some not included. Of some 270,000 clones listed, around 14% are singletons. Material: naive CD4+ T cells from blood. The receptor set was obtained from a woman aged 40 to 50 in good health. Each CDR3 is given with its conserved first and last residue. D genes are given only for firm matches. Size tells how often a clone was seen (once, few, many) or the class of an expanded clone, and some rows leave it out.

>TRBD1|few|TRBV25-1|TRBJ2-7
CASRGQGAYEQYF
TGTGCCAGCAGGGGGCAGGGGGCCTACGAGCAGTACTTC
>-|few|TRBV10-1|TRBJ2-2
CASSEGVSTIAGELFF
TGCGCCAGCAGTGAAGGAGTCAGTACAATCGCCGGGGAGCTGTTTTTT
>TRBD1|-|TRBV7-9|TRBJ1-5
CASSFGTGPSNQPQHF
TGTGCCAGCAGTTTCGGGACAGGACCTTCCAATCAGCCCCAGCATTTT
>TRBD2|-|TRBV27|TRBJ2-1
CASSPRLAGGYNEQFF
TGTGCCAGCAGTCCCCGACTAGCGGGGGGTTACAATGAGCAGTTCTTC
>-|-|TRBV6-5|TRBJ1-1
CASSQVQGAEAFF
TGTGCCAGCAGTCAGGTTCAAGGGGCTGAAGCTTTCTTT
>TRBD1|few|TRBV5-4|TRBJ2-7
CASSLGQGAFYEQYF
TGTGCCAGCAGCTTGGGTCAGGGGGCCTTCTACGAGCAGTACTTC
>-|-|TRBV5-1|TRBJ1-1
CASSLLGQDTEAFF
TGCGCCAGCAGCTTGTTGGGGCAGGACACTGAAGCTTTCTTT
>TRBD1|few|TRBV19|TRBJ2-5
CASSMGDRGRETQYF
TGTGCCAGTAGTATGGGGGACAGGGGGCGAGAGACCCAGTACTTC
>TRBD1|many|TRBV10-3|TRBJ2-1
CAISVGQGDNEQFF
TGTGCCATCAGTGTGGGACAGGGGGACAATGAGCAGTTCTTC
>-|-|TRBV4-1|TRBJ1-5
CASSKGGGFGYSNQPQHF
TGCGCCAGCAGCAAAGGGGGAGGATTTGGGTATAGCAATCAGCCCCAGCATTTT
>TRBD2|few|TRBV10-3|TRBJ2-1
CAISRLAGPNEQFF
TGTGCCATCAGTCGCCTAGCGGGTCCCAATGAGCAGTTCTTC
>-|few|TRBV25-1|TRBJ1-1
CASSEIAGDMNTEAFF
TGTGCCAGCAGTGAAATTGCGGGGGACATGAACACTGAAGCTTTCTTT
>TRBD1|-|TRBV6-6|TRBJ2-5
CASSADRDRGSYF
TGTGCCAGCAGTGCCGACCGGGACAGGGGCAGCTACTTC
>TRBD1|-|TRBV28|TRBJ1-1
CASSIWTGGTEAFF
TGTGCCAGCAGTATCTGGACAGGGGGCACTGAAGCTTTCTTT
>-|-|TRBV7-2|TRBJ1-2
CASSLAAGYGYTF
TGTGCCAGCAGCTTAGCGGCGGGCTATGGCTACACCTTC
>-|few|TRBV27|TRBJ2-5
CASSLRAGHQETQYF
TGTGCCAGCAGTTTAAGGGCAGGGCACCAAGAGACCCAGTACTTC
>TRBD2|-|TRBV7-6|TRBJ2-7
CASSWTSGGPVSSYEQYF
TGTGCCAGCAGCTGGACTAGCGGGGGGCCGGTAAGCTCCTACGAGCAGTACTTC
>-|-|TRBV11-2|TRBJ1-1
CASSRAGYTEAFF
TGTGCCAGCAGCCGGGCGGGGTACACTGAAGCTTTCTTT
>-|few|TRBV9|TRBJ2-1
CASSSSNNEQFF
TGTGCCAGCAGCTCTAGCAACAATGAGCAGTTCTTC
>TRBD1|few|TRBV7-8|TRBJ2-5
CASSLRTGGFQETQYF
TGTGCCAGCAGCTTACGCACAGGGGGGTTCCAAGAGACCCAGTACTTC
>-|few|TRBV7-9|TRBJ2-1
CASSPDTAGYNEQFF
TGTGCCAGCAGCCCGGATACCGCAGGGTACAATGAGCAGTTCTTC
>TRBD1|few|TRBV11-2|TRBJ1-5
CASSLTGGQPQHF
TGTGCCAGCAGCTTAACAGGGGGTCAGCCCCAGCATTTT
>-|-|TRBV20-1|TRBJ1-2
CSARDSAGPAF
TGCAGTGCTAGAGATTCAGCGGGGCCCGCCTTC
>TRBD1|-|TRBV5-1|TRBJ1-1
CASSLGDRVTEAFF
TGCGCCAGCAGCTTGGGGGACAGGGTCACTGAAGCTTTCTTT
>-|-|TRBV5-1|TRBJ2-1
CASSLGSGGNEQFF
TGCGCCAGCAGCTTGGGTTCCGGGGGCAATGAGCAGTTCTTC
>-|few|TRBV6-1|TRBJ1-5
CASKGGNQPQHF
TGTGCCAGCAAAGGAGGAAATCAGCCCCAGCATTTT
>-|few|TRBV18|TRBJ1-4
CASSPPATTTNEKLFF
TGTGCCAGCTCACCACCGGCAACGACAACTAATGAAAAACTGTTTTTT
>-|-|TRBV9|TRBJ1-5
CASSVGSQATSNQPQHF
TGTGCCAGCAGCGTAGGATCTCAGGCAACGAGCAATCAGCCCCAGCATTTT
>TRBD1|few|TRBV7-2|TRBJ2-2
CASRWDRGRGGELFF
TGTGCCAGCAGATGGGACAGGGGGCGCGGCGGGGAGCTGTTTTTT
>-|-|TRBV27|TRBJ1-5
CASSLFRGDQPQHF
TGTGCCAGCAGTTTATTCAGGGGAGATCAGCCCCAGCATTTT
>-|-|TRBV5-4|TRBJ2-3
CASSFVSTDTQYF
TGTGCCAGCAGCTTCGTAAGCACAGATACGCAGTATTTT
>TRBD2|few|TRBV29-1|TRBJ2-1
CSVGLAGGLSSYNEQFF
TGCAGCGTAGGACTAGCGGGGGGGCTAAGCTCCTACAATGAGCAGTTCTTC
>TRBD1|few|TRBV6-6|TRBJ1-4
CASSMGQLINEKLFF
TGTGCCAGCAGTATGGGACAGCTGATAAATGAAAAACTGTTTTTT
>TRBD2|few|TRBV7-2|TRBJ2-3
CASTRLAGGRGADTQYF
TGTGCCAGCACCCGACTAGCGGGGGGCCGCGGGGCGGATACGCAGTATTTT
>-|few|TRBV25-1|TRBJ2-3
CASSAQTGKAQYF
TGTGCCAGCAGTGCCCAAACAGGGAAGGCGCAGTATTTT
>-|-|TRBV5-4|TRBJ2-3
CASSRTGLATDTQYF
TGTGCCAGCAGCCGAACAGGGTTGGCGACAGATACGCAGTATTTT
>-|few|TRBV7-6|TRBJ2-5
CASSITGQETQYF
TGTGCCAGCAGCATCACAGGGCAAGAGACCCAGTACTTC
>TRBD1|few|TRBV10-3|TRBJ1-5
CAISETGGRQHF
TGTGCCATCAGTGAAACAGGGGGCCGCCAGCATTTT
>-|-|TRBV29-1|TRBJ1-2
CSGAAGYYGYTF
TGCAGCGGCGCGGCAGGGTACTATGGCTACACCTTC
>TRBD1|few|TRBV18|TRBJ1-2
CASSLMIRDSQTYGYTF
TGTGCCAGCTCCCTAATGATCCGGGACAGTCAGACCTATGGCTACACCTTC